Listed here are 7 T cell receptor beta chains from one sample, sequenced in a study of T-cell reconstitution after alpha-beta-depleted transplantation in children. TCRbeta library construction was performed incorporating unique molecular identifiers. In TCRdb, the PCR reads were re-called with MiXCR into one record per CDR3 protein. Of 350,000 to 500,000 distinct CDR3 sequences listed, roughly 43% are singletons. This specimen was PBMCs, taken before TCRalphabeta/CD19-depleted stem cell transplant. These receptors came from a girl aged 2 to 9 with aplastic anemia, due to receive a stem cell transplant.

The genes are TRBV29-1 and TRBJ2-1, with 9 bases that match TRBD1. Germline CDR1 and CDR2: SQVTM and ANQGSEA. This CDR3 region has 11 residues. J was trimmed by 12 bases and V by 7 bases; bases with no gene match: 7. The CDR3: CSGQGGRGQFF. CDR3 DNA: TGCAGCGGACAGGGGGGTCGGGGGCAGTTCTTC.

This sequence joins TRBV21-1 and TRBJ2-1; the table's D call TRBD1 went unverified against the DNA. TRBV21-1 has pseudogene status. This CDR3 region has 16 residues. The CDR3 here is CDETGHYPSIHNEQFF. The CDR3 DNA follows: TGTGACGAGACAGGGCACTACCCCTCAATCCACAATGAGCAGTTCTTC.

This clonotype has more than one count but fewer than ten. The V and J genes are TRBV7-2 and TRBJ2-7, with a weak D call TRBD1 (7 bases). CDR3 length: 16 amino acids. Trimming cost V 1 base and J 0 bases, with 13 bases left between them. Looked up from germline, CDR1 is SGHTA and CDR2 is FQGNSA. The CDR3 nucleotides are TGTGCCAGCAGCTTAGGACAGGGAGCGGGCTCCTACGAGCAGTACTTC. It specifies CASSLGQGAGSYEQYF.

The rearrangement links TRBV4-2 to TRBJ2-3; the D gene could be TRBD1 or TRBD2 (5 bases each). The CDR3 is made up of 16 amino acids. V dropped 0 bases and J dropped 5 bases, with 15 bases sitting between them. Germline V gene lookup returns CDR1 LGHNA and CDR2 YNFKEQ. The chain's CDR3 is CASSQEPGRGVDTQYF. The DNA for the CDR3 is TGTGCCAGCAGCCAAGAGCCCGGCAGAGGGGTAGATACGCAGTATTTT.

This clonotype was observed a single time. The rearrangement uses TRBV29-1 and TRBJ2-3; TRBD2 aligns across 12 bases. The CDR3 runs 14 residues. The germline V gene has CDR1 SQVTM and CDR2 ANQGSEA. With V trimmed by 6 bases and J by 3 bases, 4 bases remained unmatched. The CDR3, as DNA: TGCAGCGTGGATCTAGCGGGAGGGACAGATACGCAGTATTTT. Translating it yields CSVDLAGGTDTQYF.

This clonotype has just a few counts. This chain links TRBV20-1 with TRBJ1-2; D is unclear. Germline assignment: CDR1 DFQATT and CDR2 SNEGSKA (reference sequence). Trimming removed 3 bases from V and 4 bases from J, with 9 bases in between. CDR3 length: 12 residues. CDR3 residues: CSASPRGYGYTF. The CDR3 nucleotides are TGCAGTGCTAGCCCCCGCGGCTATGGCTACACCTTC.

The chain uses TRBV11-2 and TRBJ2-7; 9 nucleotides align to TRBD1. V was pared by 5 bases and J by 7 bases, with 12 bases of the junction left unmatched. The CDR3 is made up of 15 amino acids. CDR1 and CDR2 from the germline V gene are SGHAT and FQNNGV. This CDR3 reads CASSDPGQGNGEQYF. The CDR3 DNA reads as TGTGCCAGCAGCGATCCGGGACAGGGAAACGGGGAGCAGTACTTC. Looking up the rest from reference TRBV11-2 and TRBJ2-7 gives the full variable domain: EAGVAQSPRYKIIEKRQSVAFWCNPISGHATLYWYQQILGQGPKLLIQFQNNGVVDDSQLPKDRFSAERLKGVDSTLKIQPAKLEDSAVYLCASSDPGQGNGEQYFGPGTRLTVT.